Listed below are T cell receptor beta chains from one sample, sequenced in a study of blood T cell repertoires in COVID-19. TCRdb's copy holds only in-frame clones and misses some; the assay was immunoSEQ multiplex PCR. This sample has some 400,000 clones, with approximately 91% found just once. The sequenced sample was PBMCs or T cells enriched from blood (not recorded which). The receptor source for this set is a woman aged 40 to 55 who had been exposed to COVID-19. Each CDR3 is given with its conserved first and last residue. A D gene is named only where the DNA matches it firmly. Rows give clone size only sometimes, using once, few, many, or a class for an expanded clone.

D,size,J,V,DNA,CDR3
TRBD2,NA,TRBJ2-7,TRBV2,TGTGCCAGCAGTGAACAACCGGGACTAGCGGGGGATTACGAGCAGTACTTC,CASSEQPGLAGDYEQYF
NA,NA,TRBJ1-1,TRBV7-9,TGTGCCAGCAGCCCTCTCGGGGATGGAACTGAAGCTTTCTTT,CASSPLGDGTEAFF
TRBD1,NA,TRBJ1-6,TRBV6-2/TRBV6-3,TGTGCCAGCAGCAAGGGACAGGGCTCTCCCACACTCCACTTT,CASSKGQGSPTLHF
NA,NA,TRBJ1-3,TRBV6-5,TGTGCCAGCAGTTACTCGAGGAGGGGCGAAGGAAACACCATATATTTT,CASSYSRRGEGNTIYF
TRBD1,NA,TRBJ2-5,TRBV11-3,TGTGCCAGCAGCCAGGGACAGGGGTACCAAGAGACCCAGTACTTC,CASSQGQGYQETQYF
NA,few,TRBJ1-6,TRBV9,TGTGCCAGCAGCGTTGGGACAAATTCACCCCTCCACTTT,CASSVGTNSPLHF
NA,NA,TRBJ1-2,TRBV6-1,TGTGCCAGCAGTGGCGGGACTCTAGGGGGCTACACCTTC,CASSGGTLGGYTF
TRBD1,NA,TRBJ1-2,TRBV16,TGTGCCAGCAGCCGACAGGGGATAAACTATGGCTACACCTTC,CASSRQGINYGYTF
TRBD1,NA,TRBJ2-2,TRBV24-1,TGTGCCACCAGTGATTGGACAGGGGACGCCGGGGAGCTGTTTTTT,CATSDWTGDAGELFF
TRBD1,NA,TRBJ1-1,TRBV29-1,TGCAGCGCCCGACAGGGGGCGGTGAACACTGAAGCTTTCTTT,CSARQGAVNTEAFF
NA,NA,TRBJ1-6,TRBV12-3/TRBV12-4,TGTGCCAGCAGCCATTCGGGCGGGCAGGTTGGCCACTTT,CASSHSGGQVGHF
NA,NA,TRBJ1-2,TRBV29-1,TGCAGCGTTGGGGGCAGGCCCAGGCATGGCTACACCTTC,CSVGGRPRHGYTF
TRBD1,NA,TRBJ1-5,TRBV11-2,TGTGCCAGCAGCCGTGGGGACAGACCCCATCAGCCCCAGCATTTT,CASSRGDRPHQPQHF
NA,NA,TRBJ1-3,TRBV12-5,TGTGCTAGTGGCGTAGATGGAAACACCATATATTTT,CASGVDGNTIYF
NA,NA,TRBJ1-5,TRBV19,TGTGCCAGTACATGGACACTTTATAGCAATCAGCCCCAGCATTTT,CASTWTLYSNQPQHF
TRBD1,NA,TRBJ2-1,TRBV24-1,TGTGCCACCAGTGATTCGGACAGGGCCTGGGACAATGAGCAGTTCTTC,CATSDSDRAWDNEQFF
TRBD1,NA,TRBJ1-1,TRBV14,TGTGCCAGCAGCCGGGGACAGACTGAAGCTTTCTTT,CASSRGQTEAFF
TRBD2,NA,TRBJ2-3,TRBV29-1,TGCAGCGTTGAGGCGGGACTAGCGGGGGGAAATACGCAGTATTTT,CSVEAGLAGGNTQYF
TRBD2,NA,TRBJ2-3,TRBV7-9,TGTGCCAGCAGCTTGGAGGTGCTAACGGGAGGGAGCACAGATACGCAGTATTTT,CASSLEVLTGGSTDTQYF
NA,NA,TRBJ1-3,TRBV13,TGTGCCAGCAGCTTAAGAGCGTACAGGGCAAACATATATTTT,CASSLRAYRANIYF
TRBD1,NA,TRBJ1-1,TRBV7-2,TGTGCCAGCAGCCTGGTCCCGGGACAGGGTCGGAACACTGAAGCTTTCTTT,CASSLVPGQGRNTEAFF
NA,NA,TRBJ1-1,TRBV7-2,TGTGCCAGCAGCTTAGGGGGCCTGAACACTGAAGCTTTCTTT,CASSLGGLNTEAFF
TRBD2,NA,TRBJ2-5,TRBV10-1,TGCGCCAGCAGCGGAGTAGCGGGAGAGACCCAGTACTTC,CASSGVAGETQYF
NA,NA,TRBJ2-7,TRBV7-9,TGTGCCAGCAGCTTAGGTGGGGGCCACTCCTACGAGCAGTACTTC,CASSLGGGHSYEQYF
NA,NA,TRBJ1-4,TRBV27,TGTGCCAGCAGTTTATCTCCGGTTCCAACTAATGAAAAACTGTTTTTT,CASSLSPVPTNEKLFF
NA,NA,TRBJ2-5,TRBV5-1,TGCGCCAGCAGCTTCGGCAGGTCCCTATCGGAGACCCAGTACTTC,CASSFGRSLSETQYF
NA,NA,TRBJ1-5,TRBV6-5,TGTGCCAGCAGGGGGGGGAGGGGAGGTCAGCCCCAGCATTTT,CASRGGRGGQPQHF
NA,NA,TRBJ1-1,TRBV5-8,TGTGCCAGCAGCTTCCCTTCGGGAAACACTGAAGCTTTCTTT,CASSFPSGNTEAFF
TRBD2,NA,TRBJ2-7,TRBV6-5,TGTGCCAGCAGTCGGGAGGGAGGGAGCTCCTACGAGCAGTACTTC,CASSREGGSSYEQYF
TRBD1,NA,TRBJ2-7,TRBV3-1/TRBV3-2,TGTGCCAGCAGCCACCTCACTTTAGGGGACAGGGACTACTACGAGCAGTACTTC,CASSHLTLGDRDYYEQYF
NA,once,TRBJ1-1,TRBV6-5,TGTGCCAGCAGTTACCTCTTGGTGGGGGGGAGCACTGAAGCTTTCTTT,CASSYLLVGGSTEAFF
NA,once,TRBJ1-5,TRBV2,TGTGCCAGCAGTGAGGGAGAAAGCAATCAGCCCCAGCATTTT,CASSEGESNQPQHF
NA,once,TRBJ1-1,TRBV5-4,TGTGCCAGCAGCTTGAACCCGCCGAGGGTGAACACTGAAGCTTTCTTT,CASSLNPPRVNTEAFF
TRBD2,NA,TRBJ2-5,TRBV6-2/TRBV6-3,TGTGCCAGCAGTTACTCCCCCCGACTAGCGGGGATGGAGACCCAGTACTTC,CASSYSPRLAGMETQYF
NA,few,TRBJ1-2,TRBV30,TGTGCCTGGAGCACCGTGACAGTCCCAACCACCTATGGCTACACCTTC,CAWSTVTVPTTYGYTF
TRBD1,NA,TRBJ1-5,TRBV10-3,TGTGCCATCAGTCGACAGGGGAAGGATCAGCCCCAGCATTTT,CAISRQGKDQPQHF
NA,NA,TRBJ2-7,TRBV7-2,TGTGCCAGCAGCTTAGGAGGCTTGACCTACGAGCAGTACTTC,CASSLGGLTYEQYF
NA,NA,TRBJ1-2,TRBV3-1/TRBV3-2,TGTGCCAGCAGCCTTCGCGCCTCCAGGGGAACCTATGGCTACACCTTC,CASSLRASRGTYGYTF
TRBD1,NA,TRBJ1-4,TRBV19,TGTGCCAGTAGTATAAGGGGCCCCGGACAGGTAAATCCGAAGCTTAATGAAAAACTGTTTTTT,CASSIRGPGQVNPKLNEKLFF
NA,NA,TRBJ2-5,TRBV10-1,TGCGCCAGCAGTGTAGGGAGCGAGACCCAGTACTTC,CASSVGSETQYF
NA,NA,TRBJ1-1,TRBV29-1,TGCAGCGTTGTTACAGGGTTTTATACTGAAGCTTTCTTT,CSVVTGFYTEAFF
TRBD1,NA,TRBJ1-2,TRBV19,TGTGCCAGTAGCCCACTCGACAGGGCTCGAGGCTACACCTTC,CASSPLDRARGYTF
NA,NA,TRBJ2-1,TRBV14,TGTGCCAGCAGCCAGGTCAGGGCTTGGGGCAATGAGCAGTTCTTC,CASSQVRAWGNEQFF
NA,NA,TRBJ1-1,TRBV6-5,TGTGCCAGCAGTACCTTCAGGGAGGAAGGGACTGAAGCTTTCTTT,CASSTFREEGTEAFF
TRBD2,NA,TRBJ2-2,TRBV6-2/TRBV6-3,TGTGCCAGCAGTTACGGGGCGGGGGGGCCCGGCACCGGGGAGCTGTTTTTT,CASSYGAGGPGTGELFF
NA,NA,TRBJ1-5,TRBV7-8,TGTGCCAGCAGCTTACAGGGCGGTCAGCCCCAGCATTTT,CASSLQGGQPQHF